This entry lists 25 T cell receptor beta chains sequenced from one sample in a study of T cells in Graves' hyperthyroidism and ophthalmopathy. TCR beta CDR3 regions were amplified from RNA. TCR CDR3 underwent first-round RT-PCR with the HTBI primer set. TCRdb processed the multiplex PCR reads anew with MiXCR; each CDR3 protein has one entry. The data contain a few hundred thousand distinct CDR3 sequences, about 15% of them seen just once; the ten biggest clones take up around 6.6%. The sample was blood. The receptors stem from a woman in her 30s with Graves' hyperthyroidism.

The chain is built from TRBV6-5 and TRBJ2-4; D is possibly TRBD2 (6 bases). There are 13 residues in the CDR3. The V end lost 0 bases, the J end lost 6 bases, and 6 bases lay between the germline ends. Germline CDR1 is MNHEY and CDR2 is SVGAGI. The CDR3 nucleotides are TGTGCCAGCAGTTACTCGGAGGGAAACATTCAGTACTTC. Amino acids: CASSYSEGNIQYF.

This clonotype was seen at least ten times. The chain recombines TRBV30 with TRBJ1-5; D remains unclear. V was trimmed by 3 bases and J by 5 bases, leaving 11 bases between them. This CDR3 spans 13 amino acids. Germline loops: CDR1 GTSNPN, CDR2 SVGIG (reference sequence). The chain's CDR3 is CAWSVQQDQPQHF. DNA for the CDR3: TGTGCCTGGAGCGTCCAGCAAGATCAGCCCCAGCATTTT.

The V and J genes are TRBV7-2 and TRBJ2-7, with 10 bases fitting TRBD1. The J segment lost 4 bases and the V segment lost 8 bases, leaving 8 bases of the junction unmatched. CDR1 is SGHTA, CDR2 FQGNSA, per germline. The CDR3 runs to 14 residues. CDR3 sequence: CASGTGTGAYEQYF. The CDR3 coding sequence is TGTGCCAGCGGAACCGGGACAGGGGCGTACGAGCAGTACTTC.

This clonotype was recorded at least ten times. The chain is built from TRBV12-3 or TRBV12-4 and TRBJ2-3, with D unresolved. The germline V and J ends were trimmed by 6 bases and 2 bases, with 18 bases remaining between them. The CDR3 spans 16 residues. This CDR3 is CASSSILAENTDTQYF. The CDR3 bases are TGTGCCAGCAGCTCGATCCTCGCGGAGAACACAGATACGCAGTATTTT.

This clonotype was observed many times. The chain joins TRBV4-1 to TRBJ1-1; a weak D match, TRBD1 (6 bases). In germline, CDR1 is MGHRA, CDR2 YSYEKL. V lost 4 bases and J lost 3, with 15 bases in between. This CDR3 comprises 15 residues. CDR3 coding DNA: TGCGCCAGCAGCCGGGGATACAGGGTCGACACTGAAGCTTTCTTT. This sequence encodes CASSRGYRVDTEAFF.

The J gene is TRBJ2-3, the V gene TRBV11-3, with 7 bases fitting TRBD1. Germline values: CDR1 SGHNT, CDR2 YENEEA. With V trimmed by 8 bases and J by 8 bases, 16 bases remained unmatched. The CDR3 length is 15 residues. The CDR3 here is CASAPRDSPFSTQYF. The DNA of the CDR3 is TGTGCCAGCGCTCCACGGGACAGCCCATTTTCTACGCAGTATTTT.

This clonotype was detected only a few times. This sequence joins TRBV30 and TRBJ1-1; no clear D. This CDR3 spans 14 amino acids. Germline CDR1 GTSNPN, CDR2 SVGIG (reference sequence). Trimming took off 4 bases at V and 2 bases at J, with 14 bases between the two ends. DNA of the CDR3: TGTGCCTGGATTATCGGGAGGAAAAACACTGAAGCTTTCTTT. Its translation is CAWIIGRKNTEAFF.

This clonotype was counted a few times. V gene TRBV7-2 combines with J gene TRBJ1-1; 9 nucleotides match TRBD1. V lost 1 base to trimming and J lost 7 bases; unmatched junction nucleotides: 13. This CDR3 has 17 residues. Per germline, CDR1 SGHTA and CDR2 FQGNSA. CDR3 residues: CASSLGVNIGTGSEAFF. The CDR3 coding sequence is TGTGCCAGCAGCTTAGGGGTAAATATCGGGACAGGGAGTGAAGCTTTCTTT.

This clonotype occurred many times. The gene calls are TRBV5-1 and TRBJ2-1, with a tentative D call TRBD2 (6 bases). Germline V CDR1 and CDR2: SGHRS, YFSETQ. This CDR3 region has 16 residues. The germline V and J ends were trimmed by 0 bases and 0 bases, with 10 bases remaining between them. The CDR3 region is CASSLASVSSYNEQFF. The CDR3 nucleotides are TGCGCCAGCAGCTTGGCTAGCGTGAGCTCCTACAATGAGCAGTTCTTC. Filled out from reference TRBV5-1 and TRBJ2-1, the complete variable domain reads KAGVTQTPRYLIKTRGQQVTLSCSPISGHRSVSWYQQTPGQGLQFLFEYFSETQRNKGNFPGRFSGRQFSNSRSEMNVSTLELGDSALYLCASSLASVSSYNEQFFGPGTRLTVL.

This clonotype was recorded at least ten times. V gene TRBV27 combines with J gene TRBJ1-1; 11 nucleotides align to TRBD1. This CDR3 contains 15 residues. The germline V gene has CDR1 MNHEY and CDR2 SMNVEV (reference sequence). V lost 5 bases to trimming and J lost 5 bases; unmatched junction nucleotides: 7. CDR3 DNA: TGTGCCAGCAGTCCGCAATGGGACAGGGGGACTGAAGCTTTCTTT. Protein product: CASSPQWDRGTEAFF.

As regards this clonotype: The junction shows a germline mismatch at one end, possibly a read error. This chain connects TRBV29-1 to TRBJ1-1, with D tentatively TRBD1 (5 bases). There are 13 residues in the CDR3. Germline lookup yields CDR1 SQVTM and CDR2 ANQGSEA. The CDR3 region is CSSRGAANTEASF. The CDR3 nucleotides read TGCAGCTCGAGAGGGGCAGCCAACACTGAAGCTTCCTTT.

The chain couples TRBV24-1 to TRBJ2-3; D is unclear. Trimming took 5 bases from V and 0 from J, leaving 5 bases between them. Germline loops: CDR1 KGHDR, CDR2 SFDVKD. This CDR3 has 13 residues. CDR3 in DNA: TGTGCCACCAGTGCAGAGAGCACAGATACGCAGTATTTT. Amino acid sequence: CATSAESTDTQYF.

The chain is built from TRBV28 and TRBJ1-2; 7 positions agree with TRBD1. The CDR3 is 13 amino acids. CDR1 MDHEN and CDR2 SYDVKM come from the germline V gene. V was clipped by 6 bases and J by 6 bases; unmatched bases: 7. Written as DNA, the CDR3 is TGTGCCAGCAGCGGGGACAGCCGAGATGGCTACACCTTC. Translating it yields CASSGDSRDGYTF.

The rearrangement uses TRBV7-9 and TRBJ2-3; tentatively, D is TRBD2 (6 bases). CDR3 length: 13 amino acids. Germline values: CDR1 SEHNR, CDR2 FQNEAQ (reference sequence). The V and J ends lost 5 bases and 5 bases respectively, with 11 bases between them. CDR3 bases: TGTGCCAGCAGCGATCTCGGGAGAGATACGCAGTATTTT. Its translation is CASSDLGRDTQYF.

V is TRBV29-1 and J is TRBJ1-5; D is undetermined. This CDR3 comprises 13 residues. The V and J ends lost 5 bases and 9 bases respectively, with 17 bases between them. The germline V gene encodes CDR1 SQVTM and CDR2 ANQGSEA. CDR3 in DNA: TGCAGCGTTTGCGAATCAGCCGACGGGCCCCAGCATTTT. As protein: CSVCESADGPQHF.

The chain recombines TRBV20-1 with TRBJ2-7, with 10 bases aligning to TRBD2. J lost 4 bases, V lost 0 bases, and 9 bases had no gene match. The germline CDR1 and CDR2 sequences are DFQATT and SNEGSKA (reference sequence). The CDR3 length is 16 residues. This chain's CDR3 is CSARDLVTSGLYEQYF. CDR3 in DNA: TGCAGTGCTAGAGATCTTGTGACTAGCGGGCTTTACGAGCAGTACTTC.

This clonotype has a count of ten or more. V gene TRBV18 combines with J gene TRBJ1-3, with D hard to call. The V gene lost 6 bases and the J gene lost 0 bases, with 9 bases spanning the gap. CDR3 size: 14 residues. Germline V gene lookup returns CDR1 KGHSH and CDR2 LQKENI. In nucleotides, the CDR3 is TGTGCCAGCTCCCTTGACATCTCTGGAAACACCATATATTTT. Amino acid sequence: CASSLDISGNTIYF.

This clonotype occurred many times. The rearrangement uses TRBV20-1 and TRBJ2-3; TRBD2 is a possible D gene (6 bases). Germline values: CDR1 DFQATT, CDR2 SNEGSKA (reference sequence). The CDR3 consists of 13 residues. The V gene lost 4 bases and the J gene lost 3 bases, with 11 bases spanning the gap. CDR3 residues: CSATDGRTDTQYF. CDR3 in DNA: TGCAGTGCTACGGACGGGAGAACAGATACGCAGTATTTT.

This clonotype was seen a few times. The rearrangement links TRBV20-1 to TRBJ2-7; the D is unclear. The germline V and J ends were trimmed by 3 bases and 2 bases, with 11 bases remaining between them. Germline V CDR1 and CDR2: DFQATT, SNEGSKA (reference sequence). The CDR3 has 13 amino acids. CDR3 DNA: TGCAGTGCTAGTCCTGGAACCACCTACGAGCAGTACTTC. It specifies CSASPGTTYEQYF.

Comment on this clonotype: The junction and the germline gene differ at one end; a read error may be behind it. The chain combines TRBV24-1 with TRBJ2-2; 7 positions match TRBD1. Germline V gene data show CDR1 as KGHDR and CDR2 as SFDVKD. The CDR3 totals 16 residues. The CDR3 DNA follows: TGTGCCACCATTGATGACAGGGCGGGGAACACCGGGGAGCTGTTTTTT. Amino acids: CATIDDRAGNTGELFF.

This clonotype was observed at least ten times. This rearrangement joins TRBV5-5 to TRBJ2-1; possible D gene TRBD2, 5 bases. V lost 2 bases to trimming and J lost 6 bases, with 21 bases between them. Germline V gene data show CDR1 as SGHKS and CDR2 as YYEKEE (reference sequence). This CDR3 has 17 residues. The CDR3 is CASSFYWRTGSSNEQFF. In DNA form, the CDR3 reads TGTGCCAGCAGCTTCTATTGGAGGACCGGGTCGAGCAATGAGCAGTTCTTC.

This clonotype was observed at least ten times. This CDR3 reads CASLRGNGAGELFF. The CDR3 DNA sequence: TGTGCCTCCCTGCGGGGGAATGGCGCCGGGGAGCTGTTTTTT. V gene TRBV2 combines with J gene TRBJ2-2, with 7 bases lining up with TRBD2. From germline, CDR1 is SNHLY and CDR2 FYNNEI. This CDR3 is built from 14 residues. Trimming at V came to 11 bases and at J to 6 bases, leaving 12 bases not matched to a gene.

There are many counts of this clonotype. The CDR3 is CASSFGTSGSYEQYF. For the CDR3, the DNA is TGTGCCAGCAGTTTTGGGACTAGCGGGAGCTACGAGCAGTACTTC. The chain has TRBV28 and TRBJ2-7, with TRBD2 matching 14 bases. The CDR3 loop spans 15 amino acids. CDR1 MDHEN and CDR2 SYDVKM come from the germline V gene. J gave up 3 bases and V 3 bases, and 1 base lay outside the gene matches.

This clonotype was seen ten or more times. The rearrangement joins TRBV6-1 to TRBJ2-7, with D hard to call. The CDR3 totals 15 residues. The germline V and J ends were trimmed by 2 bases and 5 bases, with 16 bases remaining between them. Germline V gene lookup returns CDR1 MNHNS and CDR2 SASEGT. The CDR3 sequence: CASSELTRFGDEQYF. CDR3 DNA: TGTGCCAGCAGTGAACTAACTCGCTTTGGGGACGAGCAGTACTTC.

This clonotype has only a few counts. The chain is built from TRBV18 and TRBJ2-7; D is unclear. Germline CDR1 is KGHSH and CDR2 is LQKENI. Trimming shortened V by 4 bases and J by 4 bases, and 14 bases separated the two germline ends. This CDR3 has 14 amino acids. CDR3 residues: CASSRETFEYEQYF. CDR3 bases: TGTGCCAGCTCACGAGAGACATTCGAATACGAGCAGTACTTC.